A single sample is the source of the 32 T cell receptor beta chains below, sequenced in a study of blood T cell repertoires in COVID-19. The protocol was immunoSEQ multiplex PCR, while the TCRdb copy is restricted to in-frame clones and leaves out a portion. Of just under 350,000 clones listed, 90% to 95% were seen once; the top ten hold roughly 3.4%. Sequencing used peripheral blood. The source is a woman between 18 and 29 years old who had recovered from COVID-19.

The rearrangement links TRBV5-1 to TRBJ2-1; D is uncertain. The CDR3 contains 15 residues. Trimming shortened V by 4 bases and J by 8 bases, and 19 bases separated the two germline ends. Germline CDR1 SGHRS, CDR2 YFSETQ. CDR3 sequence (DNA): TGCGCCAGCAGCCGGGTGGTTCCCCCCAACGATGAGCAGTTCTTC. Translated, it gives CASSRVVPPNDEQFF.

The chain is built from TRBV4-1 and TRBJ2-5; TRBD2 might be the D (6 bases). This CDR3 has 15 amino acids. CDR1 and CDR2 from the germline V gene are MGHRA and YSYEKL. Trimming pared 2 bases from V and 3 bases from J, leaving 13 bases between. In DNA, the CDR3 is TGCGCCAGCAGCCAACGCGGAGGGGAAGAAGAGACCCAGTACTTC. Translated, it gives CASSQRGGEEETQYF.

This CDR3 is CASSLAGWNQPQHF. CDR3 nucleotides: TGTGCCAGCAGTTTGGCAGGGTGGAATCAGCCCCAGCATTTT. The chain carries TRBV27 and TRBJ1-5; weak D call: TRBD1 (5 bases). Trimming removed 3 bases at V and 4 bases at J, with 10 bases between. The CDR3 totals 14 residues. The germline CDR1 and CDR2 sequences are MNHEY and SMNVEV (reference sequence).

This clone appeared a single time. V is TRBV6-5 and J is TRBJ1-1; TRBD1 matches 7 bases. This CDR3 contains 13 residues. V was pared by 10 bases and J by 0 bases, with 5 bases of the junction left unmatched. CDR1 is MNHEY and CDR2 is SVGAGI in the germline V gene. This CDR3 is CATLGQLNTEAFF. The CDR3 DNA is TGTGCCACCTTGGGACAGCTGAACACTGAAGCTTTCTTT.

The V call is TRBV6-2 or TRBV6-3, the J call TRBJ2-5; the D gene is possibly TRBD1 (6 bases). Deletions cut 2 bases from V and 7 bases from J, with 14 bases between. The CDR3 covers 14 residues. CDR1 and CDR2 (germline): MNHEY, SVGEGT. CDR3 nucleotides: TGTGCCAGCAGTTACCAGGGGTTCCGGGCGACCCAGTACTTC. Protein: CASSYQGFRATQYF.

The V gene is TRBV2, the J gene TRBJ2-1; 10 nucleotides agree with TRBD2. V trimming: 4 bases; J trimming: 4 bases; junction bases outside the gene matches: 4. Germline V gene data show CDR1 as SNHLY and CDR2 as FYNNEI. This CDR3 region has 15 residues. CDR3 sequence reads: CASSAGLAKYNEQFF. CDR3 nucleotides: TGTGCCAGCAGTGCGGGACTAGCGAAATACAATGAGCAGTTCTTC.

The chain couples TRBV25-1 to TRBJ1-1; no clear D gene. The germline gives CDR1 MGHDK, CDR2 SYGVNS. V shed 3 bases and J shed 0 bases, with 11 bases lying between them. This CDR3 has 15 residues. DNA of the CDR3: TGTGCCAGCAGTGACCTCCTTGGCCTGAACACTGAAGCTTTCTTT. Protein: CASSDLLGLNTEAFF.

The chain recombines TRBV12-5 with TRBJ2-3; no definite D call. The CDR3 covers 17 residues. CDR1 is LGHNT, CDR2 FRNRAP, per germline. The V end was cut by 1 base, the J end by 1 base, with 15 bases between. The CDR3 protein is CASGLGDSPQGTDTQYF. DNA of the CDR3: TGTGCTAGTGGTTTGGGAGACTCCCCGCAAGGCACAGATACGCAGTATTTT.

With regard to this clone: At the DNA level, this CDR3 is encoded by other sequences in the same sample as well. The chain carries TRBV19 and TRBJ1-1; D may be TRBD1 (6 bases). The CDR3 extends over 14 amino acids. Per germline, CDR1 LNHDA and CDR2 SQIVND (reference sequence). V gave up 7 bases and J gave up 4 bases, with 16 bases separating them. The CDR3 DNA reads TGTGCCAGTACCTGGGGGAGGGGGGGCACTGAAGCTTTCTTT. Encoded protein: CASTWGRGGTEAFF.

The rearrangement links TRBV10-2 to TRBJ2-3, with 14 bases aligning to TRBD2. The CDR3 runs to 16 residues. CDR1 and CDR2 from the germline V gene are WSHSY and SAAADI. Trimming cost V 6 bases and J 5 bases; bases outside gene matches: 7. The CDR3 DNA reads as TGCGCCAGCAGGCCGACTAGCGGGAGGGCCGTAGATACGCAGTATTTT. Translated: CASRPTSGRAVDTQYF.

V usage is TRBV11-3 and J usage is TRBJ2-2, with D maybe TRBD1 (5 bases). V shed 0 bases and J shed 6 bases, with 23 bases lying between them. Germline lookup yields CDR1 SGHNT and CDR2 YENEEA. The CDR3 covers 19 residues. As DNA, the CDR3 is TGTGCCAGCAGCTTAGAGGGGCCAAGACCCCCGTTCGATTCCGGGGAGCTGTTTTTT. This translates into CASSLEGPRPPFDSGELFF.

The chain has TRBV11-2 and TRBJ2-5; D gene unclear. V gave up 5 bases and J gave up 2 bases, with 6 bases separating them. The germline CDR1 and CDR2 sequences are SGHAT and FQNNGV. The CDR3 covers 12 residues. This CDR3 is CASSPNQETQYF. The CDR3 DNA reads TGTGCCAGCAGCCCTAATCAAGAGACCCAGTACTTC.

The chain joins TRBV27 to TRBJ2-7; 7 bases agree with TRBD1. Germline-derived CDR1 and CDR2 are MNHEY and SMNVEV (reference sequence). The CDR3 contains 13 residues. Trimming took 5 bases from V and 4 from J; bases not matched to a gene: 5. CDR3 sequence: CASSRRDSYEQYV. CDR3 DNA sequence: TGTGCCAGCAGTCGTAGGGACAGTTACGAGCAGTACGTC.

This clone appeared once. The V gene is TRBV9, the J gene TRBJ2-6, with a tentative D call TRBD2 (6 bases). Germline CDR1 reads SGDLS; CDR2 reads YYNGEE. The CDR3 has 14 amino acids. V lost 8 bases and J lost 4, with 13 bases in between. The CDR3 nucleotides read TGTGCCAGTGGAGGGGCGTCCGGGGCCAACGTCCTGACTTTC. Amino acids: CASGGASGANVLTF. Full variable domain (remainder filled in from reference TRBV9 and TRBJ2-6): DSGVTQTPKHLITATGQRVTLRCSPRSGDLSVYWYQQSLDQGLQFLIQYYNGEERAKGNILERFSAQQFPDLHSELNLSSLELGDSALYFCASGGASGANVLTFGAGSRLTVL.

This clone was detected only once. A much bigger clone sits one base away, suggesting this may be a read error. The genes are TRBV6-4 and TRBJ1-5; 8 bases are shared with TRBD1. The CDR3 is 13 amino acids. V was clipped by 6 bases and J by 5 bases; unmatched bases: 3. From germline, CDR1 is MRHNA and CDR2 SNTAGT. The CDR3 spells CASSPDRDQPQHF. CDR3 nucleotides: TGTGCCAGCAGCCCGGACAGGGATCAGCCCCAGCATTTT.

This chain uses TRBV21-1 with TRBJ1-4; the D call TRBD1 from the table was never checked on the DNA. TRBV21-1 is a recognized pseudogene. The CDR3 spans 18 residues. CDR3 region: CASSKALFREGVNEKLFF. In nucleotides, the CDR3 is TGTGCCAGCAGCAAAGCGCTTTTTAGGGAAGGGGTCAATGAAAAACTGTTTTTT.

This CDR3 is CAISDRADTQYF. CDR3 bases: TGTGCCATCAGTGACAGGGCAGATACGCAGTATTTT. The gene calls are TRBV10-3 and TRBJ2-3, with D possibly TRBD1 on 5 matching bases. The germline V gene encodes CDR1 ENHRY and CDR2 SYGVKD. The V gene lost 3 bases and the J gene lost 4 bases, with 5 bases spanning the gap. This CDR3 is built from 12 residues.

The chain uses TRBV5-5 and TRBJ1-1; 9 bases fit TRBD1. Trimming cost V 0 bases and J 6 bases; bases outside gene matches: 9. The V gene's germline CDR1 is SGHKS and CDR2 YYEKEE (reference sequence). The CDR3 spans 16 residues. Here the CDR3 reads CASSLGQTGGRSEAFF. The CDR3 DNA is TGTGCCAGCAGCTTGGGGCAAACAGGGGGCAGGTCTGAAGCTTTCTTT. Full variable domain (outside the CDR3, taken from reference TRBV5-5 and TRBJ1-1): DAGVTQSPTHLIKTRGQQVTLRCSPISGHKSVSWYQQVLGQGPQFIFQYYEKEERGRGNFPDRFSARQFPNYSSELNVNALLLGDSALYLCASSLGQTGGRSEAFFGQGTRLTVV.

The rearrangement links TRBV1 to TRBJ2-7; TRBD2 was called by the table and not checked on the DNA. TRBV1 is described as a pseudogene. The CDR3 is 17 amino acids. The CDR3 protein is CTSSQARRTSGNHEQYV. For the CDR3, the DNA is TGCACCAGCAGCCAAGCTAGAAGAACTAGCGGGAACCACGAGCAGTACGTC.

This sequence joins TRBV6-6 and TRBJ2-5; D call uncertain. Per germline, CDR1 MNHNY and CDR2 SVGAGI (reference sequence). V was pared by 5 bases and J by 5 bases, with 6 bases between. The CDR3 contains 11 residues. CDR3 amino acids: CASSAGETQYF. CDR3 sequence (DNA): TGTGCCAGCAGTGCCGGGGAGACCCAGTACTTC.

This clone was detected only once. This sequence joins TRBV6-5 and TRBJ1-2; TRBD1 matches 7 bases. This CDR3 has 12 residues. With V trimmed by 8 bases and J by 8 bases, 8 bases remained unmatched. Per germline, CDR1 MNHEY and CDR2 SVGAGI. CDR3 bases: TGTGCCAGCGCAGGGGGGTCATGGGGCTACACCTTC. It codes for CASAGGSWGYTF.

This sequence joins TRBV13 and TRBJ2-1; 10 nucleotides line up with TRBD2. Germline-derived CDR1 and CDR2 are PRHDT and FYEKMQ (reference sequence). This CDR3 is built from 16 residues. V lost 5 bases, J lost 4 bases, and 8 bases stayed unmatched. CDR3 in amino acids: CASSTRTSGSYNEQFF. CDR3 DNA sequence: TGTGCCAGCAGCACCCGGACTAGCGGTTCATACAATGAGCAGTTCTTC.

The chain recombines TRBV5-5 with TRBJ1-4; 7 positions match TRBD1. Looked up from germline, CDR1 is SGHKS and CDR2 is YYEKEE (reference sequence). This CDR3 comprises 17 residues. With 4 bases clipped from V and 7 bases from J, the junction kept 16 bases outside the gene matches. Written as DNA, the CDR3 is TGTGCCAGCAGCCGGGATGGACAGGCTAGATGGAGTGAAAAACTGTTTTTT. This gives the protein CASSRDGQARWSEKLFF.

The chain links TRBV11-2 to TRBJ2-2; 10 bases match TRBD2. Germline CDR1 SGHAT, CDR2 FQNNGV. V was clipped by 6 bases and J by 3 bases; unmatched bases: 7. This CDR3 spans 16 amino acids. The CDR3 DNA follows: TGTGCCAGCAGACGACCTCTAGCGGGGGACACCGGGGAGCTGTTTTTT. This codes for CASRRPLAGDTGELFF.

The V gene is TRBV5-8, the J gene TRBJ2-3; perhaps TRBD2 as D (6 bases). Trimming removed 3 bases from V and 1 base from J, with 9 bases in between. Per the germline V gene, CDR1 is SGHTS and CDR2 is YDEGEE. The CDR3 totals 14 residues. This CDR3 is CASSSGVRTDTQYF. For the CDR3, the DNA is TGTGCCAGCAGCTCGGGAGTCCGCACAGATACGCAGTATTTT.

The sample holds a few counts of this clone. The chain uses TRBV6-1 and TRBJ2-1, with 10 bases fitting TRBD2. The ends lost 0 bases at V and 6 bases at J; junction bases unmatched: 2. Germline CDR1 MNHNS, CDR2 SASEGT. The CDR3 is 15 residues long. CDR3 amino acids: CASSEAAGGPNEQFF. CDR3 nucleotides: TGTGCCAGCAGTGAAGCAGCGGGAGGGCCCAATGAGCAGTTCTTC.

The rearrangement uses TRBV12-2 and TRBJ2-4; the DNA was not used to check the table's D call, TRBD2. TRBV12-2 is described as a pseudogene. This CDR3 spans 19 amino acids. CDR3 coding DNA: TGTGCAAGTCGCTTAGCGGACCGGGAGCAGTTTTTAGCCAAAAACATTCAGTACTTC. This sequence encodes CASRLADREQFLAKNIQYF.

This chain links TRBV5-4 with TRBJ1-5, with D possibly matching TRBD1 (5 bases). The CDR3 loop spans 14 amino acids. V dropped 4 bases and J dropped 1 base, with 9 bases sitting between them. The germline gives CDR1 SGHNT, CDR2 YYREEE (reference sequence). In DNA, the CDR3 is TGTGCCAGCAGCCGTTGGGGCAGCAATCAGCCCCAGCATTTT. Protein sequence: CASSRWGSNQPQHF.

V is TRBV6-5 and J is TRBJ2-2; unclear D gene. Germline values: CDR1 MNHEY, CDR2 SVGAGI. Trimming removed 0 bases at V and 3 bases at J, with 11 bases between. This CDR3 is built from 16 residues. The CDR3 protein is CASSYSRQRYTGELFF. The CDR3 DNA is TGTGCCAGCAGTTACTCGAGGCAGAGATACACCGGGGAGCTGTTTTTT.

The V gene is TRBV24-1, the J gene TRBJ2-3; 7 nucleotides line up with TRBD2. There are 15 residues in the CDR3. Germline values: CDR1 KGHDR, CDR2 SFDVKD. V shed 5 bases and J 2 bases; nucleotides not matched to a gene: 6. The CDR3 protein is CATSVRTRHTDTQYF. The CDR3 bases are TGTGCCACCAGTGTTCGGACTAGACACACAGATACGCAGTATTTT.

The chain combines TRBV19 with TRBJ1-5, with 11 nucleotides matching TRBD1. With V trimmed by 5 bases and J by 3 bases, 12 bases remained unmatched. The CDR3 has 18 residues. Germline V gene data show CDR1 as LNHDA and CDR2 as SQIVND (reference sequence). The CDR3 DNA reads TGTGCCAGTAGTCACGGACAGGGGGCGCTTGTTAACAATCAGCCCCAGCATTTT. Translating gives CASSHGQGALVNNQPQHF.

This clone was counted once. V usage is TRBV7-8 and J usage is TRBJ2-3; perhaps TRBD1 as D (6 bases). CDR1 is SGHVS and CDR2 is FQNEAQ in the germline V gene. The CDR3 sequence is 14 residues long. Trimming took off 5 bases at V and 6 bases at J, with 15 bases between the two ends. The CDR3 sequence is CASSIIRGPDTQYF. CDR3 bases: TGTGCCAGCAGCATTATCAGGGGTCCCGATACGCAGTATTTT.